This T cell receptor (beta chain) was identified in a study of tissue T cells after allogeneic stem cell transplantation. Time point defined: mouse harvest day 7 after allogeneic transplant. Each mouse received 10^7 T-cell-depleted marrow cells plus 10^6 splenic CD5+ T cells by tail vein. Study-wide results and limits: Only a limited share of tissue TCRs appeared in blood or spleen.

In regard to this clone: Antigen specificity is unknown. Gene names and germline refer to mouse. The sequenced fragment ends 1 residue before the CDR3 boundary, so the rest is inferred from the germline J gene.

Per the germline V gene, CDR1 is KGHPV and CDR2 is FQNQEV (reference sequence). With V trimmed by 4 bases and J by 7 bases, 4 bases remained unmatched. The CDR3 totals 15 residues. This table comes from immunoSEQ multiplex PCR, and its TCRdb copy is limited to in-frame clones, with some not included. Of about 6,600 clones listed, 45% to 50% were seen once; the top ten hold about 7.7%. The chain carries TRBV26 and TRBJ1-6, with TRBD1 matching 10 bases. TRBJ1-6 is filed as an ORF, its function uncertain. This TCR was sampled from a female BALB/c mouse given C57BL/6 T cells with graft-versus-host disease after an allogeneic hematopoietic cell transplant. Sequencing used lymph node tissue. CDR3 DNA (partial): TGTGCCAGCAGTCGGGACAGGGGATGGAATTCGCCCCTCTAC. Translated, it gives CASSRDRGWNSPLY. The full CDR3 protein is CASSRDRGWNSPLYF.